This TCR beta chain was retrieved from a study of shared clonotypes between healthy human individuals. Sequenced by immunoSEQ multiplex PCR; TCRdb stores in-frame clones only, minus some. The sample carries around 2,000,000 clones, over 85% recorded once. Findings and limits, study-wide: Non-shared clonotypes showed lower generation probabilities than clonotypes common to all four donors. Large depth notwithstanding, sorted-subset sequencing proved incomplete by rarefaction.

The CDR3 contains 14 residues. The V and J ends lost 3 bases and 2 bases respectively, with 11 bases between them. CDR1 and CDR2 (germline): MDHEN, SYDVKM. To note about this clone: Its antigen is not identified. The same CDR3 also results from other DNA sequences found in this sample.

It was CD45RO-negative cells, positively selected for CCR7, that made up naive CD8 cells, with terminally differentiated effector memory CD45RA+ cells excluded. Every contributor of samples was a Caucasian grown-up residing in Nashville, Tennessee. The sample comprised naive CD8+ T cells sorted from blood. The source is a man aged 18-30 years in good health. The gene calls are TRBV28 and TRBJ2-7; TRBD1 is a possible D gene (5 bases). CDR3 DNA sequence: TGTGCCAGCAGTTTTCGGACACTCACCTACGAGCAGTACTTC. Amino acid sequence: CASSFRTLTYEQYF.